The clone carrying this T cell receptor beta chain was picked up a small number of times. V was cut by 1 base and J by 5 bases, with 11 bases left in between. There are 14 residues in the CDR3. In germline, CDR1 is MGHRA, CDR2 YSYEKL. This specimen comes from a study of regulatory T cells in long-lasting Graves disease. Specified time point: persistent/refractory GD, antithyroid drugs over 5 years with positive TRAb. PBMCs provided the RNA from which the TCR library was made. Blood from the periphery, about 9 milliliters in all, was drawn into EDTA tubes. Arm-PCR of CDR3 regions with iRepertoire HTBI primers generated TCR beta libraries. TCRdb re-derived calls from the multiplex PCR reads in MiXCR, one entry per CDR3 protein. The table shows 400,000 to 500,000 distinct CDR3 sequences, with around 21% occurring only once.

The sequence derives from a female donor with Graves disease. This specimen consisted of peripheral blood mononuclear cells (PBMCs), obtained when the disease was refractory, from a patient treated with antithyroid drugs. This chain joins TRBV4-1 and TRBJ2-5; weak D call: TRBD1 (5 bases). In nucleotides, the CDR3 is TGCGCCAGCAGCCAAGTATCCAGGGCCGAGACCCAGTACTTC. Translation: CASSQVSRAETQYF.